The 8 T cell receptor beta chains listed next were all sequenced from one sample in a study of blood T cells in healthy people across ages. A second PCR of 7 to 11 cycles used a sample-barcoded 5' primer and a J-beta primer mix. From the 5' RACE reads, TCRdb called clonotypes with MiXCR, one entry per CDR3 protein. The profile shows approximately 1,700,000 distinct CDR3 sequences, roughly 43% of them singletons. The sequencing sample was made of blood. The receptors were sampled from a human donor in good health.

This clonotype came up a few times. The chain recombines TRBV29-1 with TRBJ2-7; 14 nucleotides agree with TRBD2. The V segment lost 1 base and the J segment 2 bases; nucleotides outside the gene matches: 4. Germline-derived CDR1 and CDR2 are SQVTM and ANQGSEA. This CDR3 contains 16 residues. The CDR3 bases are TGCAGCGTTGAAGGGGGACTAGCGGGGGCGACCTACGAGCAGTACTTC. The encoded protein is CSVEGGLAGATYEQYF.

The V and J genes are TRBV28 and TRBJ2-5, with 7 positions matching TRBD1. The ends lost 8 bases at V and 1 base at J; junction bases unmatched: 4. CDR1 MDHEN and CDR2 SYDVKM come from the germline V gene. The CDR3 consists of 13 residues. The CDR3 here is CASEDRAQETQYF. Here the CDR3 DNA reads TGTGCCAGCGAAGACAGGGCCCAAGAGACCCAGTACTTC.

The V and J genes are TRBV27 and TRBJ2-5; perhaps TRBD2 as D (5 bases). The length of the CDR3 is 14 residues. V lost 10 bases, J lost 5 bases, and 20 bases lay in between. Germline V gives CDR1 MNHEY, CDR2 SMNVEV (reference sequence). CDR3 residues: CATGISRQVETQYF. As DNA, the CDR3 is TGTGCCACGGGGATATCCAGGCAAGTGGAGACCCAGTACTTC.

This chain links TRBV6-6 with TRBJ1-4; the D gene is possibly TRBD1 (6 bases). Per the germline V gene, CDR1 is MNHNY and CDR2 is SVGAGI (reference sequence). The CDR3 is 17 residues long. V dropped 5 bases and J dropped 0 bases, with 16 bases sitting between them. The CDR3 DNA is TGTGCCAGCAGTACCCTAGGGGGGCGGACAACTAATGAAAAACTGTTTTTT. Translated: CASSTLGGRTTNEKLFF.

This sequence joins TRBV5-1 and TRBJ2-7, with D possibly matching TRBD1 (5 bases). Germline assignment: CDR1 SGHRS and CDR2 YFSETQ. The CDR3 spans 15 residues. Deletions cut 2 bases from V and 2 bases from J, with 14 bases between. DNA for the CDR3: TGCGCCAGCAGCTTTACCCGACAGTCTGCCTACGAGCAGTACTTC. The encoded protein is CASSFTRQSAYEQYF. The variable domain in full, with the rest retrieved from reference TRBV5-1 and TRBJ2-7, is KAGVTQTPRYLIKTRGQQVTLSCSPISGHRSVSWYQQTPGQGLQFLFEYFSETQRNKGNFPGRFSGRQFSNSRSEMNVSTLELGDSALYLCASSFTRQSAYEQYFGPGTRLTVT.

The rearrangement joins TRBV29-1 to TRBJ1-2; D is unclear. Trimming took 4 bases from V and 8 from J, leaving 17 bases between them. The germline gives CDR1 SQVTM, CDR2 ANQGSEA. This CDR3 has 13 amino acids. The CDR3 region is CSVVGSTTQGYTF. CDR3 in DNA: TGCAGCGTTGTCGGCTCCACCACCCAGGGCTACACCTTC.

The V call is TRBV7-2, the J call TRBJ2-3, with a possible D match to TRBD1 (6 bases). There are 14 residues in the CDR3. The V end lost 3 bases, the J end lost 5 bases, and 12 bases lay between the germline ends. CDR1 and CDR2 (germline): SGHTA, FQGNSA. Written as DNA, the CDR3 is TGTGCCAGCAGCTTCCTCCAGGGGCAAGATACGCAGTATTTT. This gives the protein CASSFLQGQDTQYF.

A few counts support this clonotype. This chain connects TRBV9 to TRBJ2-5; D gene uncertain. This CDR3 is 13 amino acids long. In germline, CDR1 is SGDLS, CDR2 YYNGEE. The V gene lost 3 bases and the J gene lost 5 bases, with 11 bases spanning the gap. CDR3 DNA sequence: TGTGCCAGCAGCGCCCCCGGTTCGGAGACCCAGTACTTC. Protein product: CASSAPGSETQYF. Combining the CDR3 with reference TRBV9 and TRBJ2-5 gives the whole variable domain DSGVTQTPKHLITATGQRVTLRCSPRSGDLSVYWYQQSLDQGLQFLIQYYNGEERAKGNILERFSAQQFPDLHSELNLSSLELGDSALYFCASSAPGSETQYFGPGTRLLVL.